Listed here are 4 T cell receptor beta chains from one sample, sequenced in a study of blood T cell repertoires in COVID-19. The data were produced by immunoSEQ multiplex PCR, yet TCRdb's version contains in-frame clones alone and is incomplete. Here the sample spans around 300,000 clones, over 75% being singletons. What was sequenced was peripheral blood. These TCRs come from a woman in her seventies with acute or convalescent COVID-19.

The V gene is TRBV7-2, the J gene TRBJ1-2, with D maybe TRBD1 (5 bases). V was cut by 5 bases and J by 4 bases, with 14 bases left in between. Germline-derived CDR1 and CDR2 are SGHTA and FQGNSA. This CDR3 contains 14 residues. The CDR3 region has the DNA TGTGCCAGCAGCGCGGGGACGGTCCCCTATGGCTACACCTTC. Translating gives CASSAGTVPYGYTF.

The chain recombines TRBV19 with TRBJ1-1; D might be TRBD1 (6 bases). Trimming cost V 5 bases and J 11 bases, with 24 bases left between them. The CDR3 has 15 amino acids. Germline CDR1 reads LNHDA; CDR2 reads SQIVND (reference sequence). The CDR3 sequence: CASSPWTAGGRAAFF. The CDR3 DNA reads TGTGCCAGTAGTCCGTGGACAGCTGGGGGCCGGGCCGCTTTCTTT.

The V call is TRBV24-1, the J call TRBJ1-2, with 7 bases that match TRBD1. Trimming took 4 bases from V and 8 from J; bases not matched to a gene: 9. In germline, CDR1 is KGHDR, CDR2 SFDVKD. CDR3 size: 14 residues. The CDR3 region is CATSDRRRQGGYTF. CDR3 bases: TGTGCCACCAGTGACCGCCGGAGACAGGGCGGCTACACCTTC.

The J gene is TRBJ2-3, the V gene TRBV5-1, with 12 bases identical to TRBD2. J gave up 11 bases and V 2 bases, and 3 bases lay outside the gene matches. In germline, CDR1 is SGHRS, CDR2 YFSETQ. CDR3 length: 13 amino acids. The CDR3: CASSFTTSGGQYF. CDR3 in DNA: TGCGCCAGCAGCTTTACGACTAGCGGGGGGCAGTATTTT.